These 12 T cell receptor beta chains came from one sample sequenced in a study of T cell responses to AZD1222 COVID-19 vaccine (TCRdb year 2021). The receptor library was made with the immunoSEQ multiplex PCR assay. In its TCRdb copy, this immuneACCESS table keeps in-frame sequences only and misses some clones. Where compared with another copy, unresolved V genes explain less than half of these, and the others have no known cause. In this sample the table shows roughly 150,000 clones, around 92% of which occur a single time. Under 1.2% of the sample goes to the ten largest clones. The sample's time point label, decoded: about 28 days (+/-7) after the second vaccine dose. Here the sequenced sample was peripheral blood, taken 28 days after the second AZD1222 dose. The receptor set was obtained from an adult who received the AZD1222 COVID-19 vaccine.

The CDR3 nucleotides are TGTGCCAGCAGTGTACGGTGGGGACAGGGCCCCTATGGCTACACCTTC. Its protein is CASSVRWGQGPYGYTF. The chain combines TRBV6-1 with TRBJ1-2, with TRBD1 matching over 9 bases. This CDR3 contains 16 residues. Looked up from germline, CDR1 is MNHNS and CDR2 is SASEGT. Trimming cost V 4 bases and J 4 bases; bases outside gene matches: 10.

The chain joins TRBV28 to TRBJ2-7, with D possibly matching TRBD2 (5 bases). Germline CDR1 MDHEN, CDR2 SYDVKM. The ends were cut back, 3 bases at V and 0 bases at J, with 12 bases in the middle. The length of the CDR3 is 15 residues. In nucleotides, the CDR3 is TGTGCCAGCAGTTTCGGTTTAGCGAACTCCTACGAGCAGTACTTC. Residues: CASSFGLANSYEQYF. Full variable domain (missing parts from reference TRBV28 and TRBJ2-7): DVKVTQSSRYLVKRTGEKVFLECVQDMDHENMFWYRQDPGLGLRLIYFSYDVKMKEKGDIPEGYSVSREKKERFSLILESASTNQTSMYLCASSFGLANSYEQYFGPGTRLTVT.

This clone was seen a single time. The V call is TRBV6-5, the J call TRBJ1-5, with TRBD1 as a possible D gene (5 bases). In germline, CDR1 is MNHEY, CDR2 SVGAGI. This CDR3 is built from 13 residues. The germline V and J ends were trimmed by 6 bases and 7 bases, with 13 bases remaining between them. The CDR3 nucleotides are TGTGCCAGCAGCCAGGGCCCTCCCCAGCCCCAGCATTTT. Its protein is CASSQGPPQPQHF.

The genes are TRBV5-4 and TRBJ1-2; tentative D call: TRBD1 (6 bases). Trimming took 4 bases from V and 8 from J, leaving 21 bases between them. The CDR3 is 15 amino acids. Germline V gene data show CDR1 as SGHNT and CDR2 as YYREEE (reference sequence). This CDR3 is CASSQKGRQGKGYTF. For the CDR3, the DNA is TGTGCCAGCAGCCAGAAGGGGCGCCAGGGGAAGGGCTACACCTTC.

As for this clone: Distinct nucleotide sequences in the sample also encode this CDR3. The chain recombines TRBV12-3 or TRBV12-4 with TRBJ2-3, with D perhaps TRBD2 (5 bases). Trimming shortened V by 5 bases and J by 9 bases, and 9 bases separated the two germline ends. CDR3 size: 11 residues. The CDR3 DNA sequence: TGTGCCAGCAGTCTAGGAGGAACGCAGTATTTT. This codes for CASSLGGTQYF.

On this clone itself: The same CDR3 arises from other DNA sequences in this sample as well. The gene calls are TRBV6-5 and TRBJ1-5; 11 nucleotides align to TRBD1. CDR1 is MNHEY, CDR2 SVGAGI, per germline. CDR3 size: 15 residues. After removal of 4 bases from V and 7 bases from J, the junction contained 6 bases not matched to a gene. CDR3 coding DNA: TGTGCCAGCAGTTCCGGGACAGGGGGTGAACAGCCCCAGCATTTT. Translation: CASSSGTGGEQPQHF.

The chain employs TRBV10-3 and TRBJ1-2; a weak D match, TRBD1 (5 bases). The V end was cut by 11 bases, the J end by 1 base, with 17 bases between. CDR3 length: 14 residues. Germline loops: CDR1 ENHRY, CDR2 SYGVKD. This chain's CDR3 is CAARVAGINYGYTF. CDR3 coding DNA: TGTGCCGCCCGAGTGGCAGGGATTAACTATGGCTACACCTTC.

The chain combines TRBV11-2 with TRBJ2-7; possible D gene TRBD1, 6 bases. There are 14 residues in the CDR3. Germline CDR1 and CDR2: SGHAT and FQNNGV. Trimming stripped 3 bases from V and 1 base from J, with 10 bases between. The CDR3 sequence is CASSFNRDSYEQYF. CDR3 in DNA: TGTGCCAGCAGCTTCAACAGGGATTCCTACGAGCAGTACTTC.

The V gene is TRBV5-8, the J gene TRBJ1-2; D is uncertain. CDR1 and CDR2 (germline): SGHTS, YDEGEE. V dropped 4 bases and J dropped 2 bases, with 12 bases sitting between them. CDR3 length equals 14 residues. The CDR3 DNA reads TGTGCCAGCAGCCTCGGACCTTTAAACTATGGCTACACCTTC. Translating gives CASSLGPLNYGYTF.

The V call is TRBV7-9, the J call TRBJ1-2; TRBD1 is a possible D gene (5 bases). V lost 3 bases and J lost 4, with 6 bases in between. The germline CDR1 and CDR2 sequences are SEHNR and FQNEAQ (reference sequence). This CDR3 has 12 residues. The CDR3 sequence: CASSFGGYGYTF. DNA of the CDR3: TGTGCCAGCAGCTTCGGGGGCTATGGCTACACCTTC.

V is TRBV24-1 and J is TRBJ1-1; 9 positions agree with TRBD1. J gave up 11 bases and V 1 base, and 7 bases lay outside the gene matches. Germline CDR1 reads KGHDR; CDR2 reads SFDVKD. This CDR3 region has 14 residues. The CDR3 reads CATSDFRTGEGAFF. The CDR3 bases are TGTGCCACCAGTGATTTTAGGACAGGGGAGGGTGCTTTCTTT.

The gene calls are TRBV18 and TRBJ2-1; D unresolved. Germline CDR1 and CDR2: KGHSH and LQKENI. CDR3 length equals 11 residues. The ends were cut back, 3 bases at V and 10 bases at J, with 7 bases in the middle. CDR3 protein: CASSPQEEQFF. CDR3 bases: TGTGCCAGCTCACCTCAGGAAGAGCAGTTCTTC.